The rows below give T cell receptor beta chains drawn from one sample of a study of T cells in Graves' hyperthyroidism and ophthalmopathy. TCRdb re-derived calls from the multiplex PCR reads in MiXCR, one entry per CDR3 protein. Of approximately 610,000 distinct CDR3 sequences listed, 16% were seen once; the top ten hold around a sixth. The sequenced material came from blood. All receptors derive from a woman aged 18-30 years with Graves' hyperthyroidism. Both conserved end residues are part of each CDR3. D genes are given only for firm matches. Clone size appears in some rows only: once, few, many, or a class for an expanded clone.

CDR3nt | CDR3aa | abundance | d_gene | j_gene | v_gene
TGTGCCAGCAGTTCGGGGGAACAAGAGACCCAGTACTTC | CASSSGEQETQYF | many | - | TRBJ2-5 | TRBV28
TGCAGCGTTCAGGGGATCACTGAAGCTTTCTTT | CSVQGITEAFF | - | - | TRBJ1-1 | TRBV29-1
TGTGCCAGCAGTTTGCCGTTTAGCGTGACTAGCGGCGAAAAATCCGCGAACACCGGGGAGCTGTTTTTT | CASSLPFSVTSGEKSANTGELFF | - | TRBD2 | TRBJ2-2 | TRBV6-1
TGCGCCAGCAGTGAGGATTTTTCTACCCCTTACGAGCAGTACTTC | CASSEDFSTPYEQYF | many | - | TRBJ2-7 | TRBV10-1
TGTGCCACCAGTTCGACAGGGGGCACTGAAGCTTTCTTT | CATSSTGGTEAFF | many | TRBD1 | TRBJ1-1 | TRBV24-1
TGTGCCACCAGGGTAGCGGGCGACAATGAGCAGTTCTTC | CATRVAGDNEQFF | few | TRBD2 | TRBJ2-1 | TRBV10-3
TGCAGTGCACCGCAGGGGGACCGGACTGAAGCTTTCTTT | CSAPQGDRTEAFF | many | TRBD1 | TRBJ1-1 | TRBV20-1
TGTGCCAGCAGTTTCGGCCAGACCAATTCACCCCTCCACTTT | CASSFGQTNSPLHF | many | - | TRBJ1-6 | TRBV12-3/TRBV12-4
TGTGCCAGCAGTGAACTATTTAATCAGCCCCAGCATTTT | CASSELFNQPQHF | many | - | TRBJ1-5 | TRBV2
TGTGCCAGCACCCAAGGGACCCCCCATAGATACACCTTC | CASTQGTPHRYTF | - | - | TRBJ1-2 | TRBV12-3/TRBV12-4
TGTGCCAGCACCCCAAACAACTTGAACACTGAAGCTTTCTTT | CASTPNNLNTEAFF | many | - | TRBJ1-1 | TRBV7-9
TGTGCCAGCAGCTTAGAGTTTGCAGATACGCAGTATTTT | CASSLEFADTQYF | few | - | TRBJ2-3 | TRBV7-6
TGTGCCAGCAGTTTCTTAGGACAGGGGGCGGGAAATGAAAAACTGTTTTTT | CASSFLGQGAGNEKLFF | few | TRBD1 | TRBJ1-4 | TRBV27
TGCAGTGCTAGAGACCTTGAAAAACTGTTTTTT | CSARDLEKLFF | few | - | TRBJ1-4 | TRBV20-1
TGTGCCAGCAGTCAATCGGGACAGGGTAACGAGCAGTACTTC | CASSQSGQGNEQYF | many | TRBD1 | TRBJ2-7 | TRBV12-3/TRBV12-4
TGTGCCAGCAGATCACCTGGGGGAACTGAAGCTTTCTTT | CASRSPGGTEAFF | - | - | TRBJ1-1 | TRBV6-1
TGTGCCACCAGCAGAGATACCTGGCGGGGGAGAGAGCAGTTCTTC | CATSRDTWRGREQFF | once | TRBD2 | TRBJ2-1 | TRBV15
TGTGCCACCAGCAGAGAACCCACAGATACGCAGTATTTT | CATSREPTDTQYF | many | - | TRBJ2-3 | TRBV15
TGCAGTGCCCCTCAGGCCCCTACCTTAGGAGAGACCCAGTACTTC | CSAPQAPTLGETQYF | - | - | TRBJ2-5 | TRBV20-1
TGTGCCAGCAGCGCCAGACTAACCTACAATGAGCAGTTCTTC | CASSARLTYNEQFF | - | - | TRBJ2-1 | TRBV9
TGTGCCATCAGTGAGTCTGGAGCGGGAGTTTACAATGAGCAGTTCTTC | CAISESGAGVYNEQFF | many | TRBD2 | TRBJ2-1 | TRBV10-3
TGTGCCAGCAGGGACAGCTTATATCAGCCCCAGCATTTT | CASRDSLYQPQHF | - | - | TRBJ1-5 | TRBV27
TGTGCCAGCAGTGATGCCTTTCTGGAAGCTTTCTTT | CASSDAFLEAFF | - | - | TRBJ1-1 | TRBV6-1
TGCAGTGCTCTGCTGGGGCAGGTCTCCTACGAGCAGTACTTC | CSALLGQVSYEQYF | - | - | TRBJ2-7 | TRBV20-1
TGTGCCAGCACGTCGGGTCTTGAAGACTATGGCTACACCTTC | CASTSGLEDYGYTF | - | - | TRBJ1-2 | TRBV6-1
TGCGCCAGCAGCCAGGGGACAGGGCCGAACACTGAAGCTTTCTTT | CASSQGTGPNTEAFF | few | TRBD1 | TRBJ1-1 | TRBV4-1
TGTGCCAGCAGTTTGAGGTTGGGGGGTTTTGACAATCAGCCCCAGCATTTT | CASSLRLGGFDNQPQHF | many | - | TRBJ1-5 | TRBV12-3/TRBV12-4
TGTGCCAGCACCCTGCATGGGGGGCCGGGGGCCAACGTCCTGACTTTC | CASTLHGGPGANVLTF | few | - | TRBJ2-6 | TRBV6-2/TRBV6-3
TGTGCCAGTAGTATAACCCTCGGGGGTACCTACGAGCAGTACTTC | CASSITLGGTYEQYF | few | - | TRBJ2-7 | TRBV19
TGCAGTGCTGGGGACGGGAAGACTGAAGCTTTCTTT | CSAGDGKTEAFF | many | - | TRBJ1-1 | TRBV20-1
TGTGCCAGCAGGACGCGGCGGGGTGGAGAAGATACGCAGTATTTT | CASRTRRGGEDTQYF | many | - | TRBJ2-3 | TRBV12-3/TRBV12-4
TGTGCCAGCAGTGGGGGCCGGACAGATACGCAGTATTTT | CASSGGRTDTQYF | many | - | TRBJ2-3 | TRBV6-1
TGCAGTGCTAGAATAGCTACAGAGACCCAGTACTTC | CSARIATETQYF | few | - | TRBJ2-5 | TRBV20-1
TGTGCCAGTAGTATGGGCGGGCCCCCCTACGAGCAGTACTTC | CASSMGGPPYEQYF | - | - | TRBJ2-7 | TRBV19
TGTGCCAGCAGTTTACGGGAGGACATTCAGTACTTC | CASSLREDIQYF | many | TRBD2 | TRBJ2-4 | TRBV12-3/TRBV12-4
TGTGCCACCAGTGATTCAGGGTTCCAGCCCCAGCATTTT | CATSDSGFQPQHF | - | - | TRBJ1-5 | TRBV24-1
TGTGCTAGTGGTTTGTACACCGGGCCAATGCTCCACATGAACACTGAAGCTTTCTTT | CASGLYTGPMLHMNTEAFF | few | - | TRBJ1-1 | TRBV12-5
TGTGCCAGCACCGATCGGGACAGCTCCTACGAGCAGTACTTC | CASTDRDSSYEQYF | many | TRBD1 | TRBJ2-7 | TRBV2
TGTGCCAGTAGTCCCATGGGACAGGGGAACACTGAAGCTTTCTTT | CASSPMGQGNTEAFF | - | TRBD1 | TRBJ1-1 | TRBV19
TGCGCCAGCAGTGAGTTTAGGGGGGAAAGACTAACGCGAGGAGAGCAGTTCTTC | CASSEFRGERLTRGEQFF | many | - | TRBJ2-1 | TRBV10-1
TGTGCCAGCAGGGGAAAACTAGCGGGGGCTCCCACGGGTGAGCAGTTCTTC | CASRGKLAGAPTGEQFF | few | TRBD2 | TRBJ2-1 | TRBV12-3/TRBV12-4
TGCGCCAGCAGCCCAGGACAGGGCCTCATGAACACTGAAGCTTTCTTT | CASSPGQGLMNTEAFF | few | TRBD1 | TRBJ1-1 | TRBV5-1
TGCGCCAGAGGACTAGCGGGAGACCCCTCCTACGAGCAGTACTTC | CARGLAGDPSYEQYF | many | TRBD2 | TRBJ2-7 | TRBV5-1
TGCAGTGCTATGGGACTAGCGGGGGGGCCCAACGAGCAGTACTTC | CSAMGLAGGPNEQYF | - | TRBD2 | TRBJ2-7 | TRBV20-1
TGTGCCAGCTCAGGACAGGGCCGATCACCCCTCCACTTT | CASSGQGRSPLHF | many | TRBD1 | TRBJ1-6 | TRBV2
TGTGCCAGCAGTTACAGACAGGGGGGCTCCTACAATGAGCAGTTCTTC | CASSYRQGGSYNEQFF | - | TRBD1 | TRBJ2-1 | TRBV6-2/TRBV6-3
TGTGCCAGCAGCCCAACCACGGGACCACCCAGGACCCAGTACTTC | CASSPTTGPPRTQYF | few | - | TRBJ2-5 | TRBV3-1
TGTGCCAGCAGCTTAGCGCAGTGGGGTCAGTTTGGGGCCACAGATACGCAGTATTTT | CASSLAQWGQFGATDTQYF | many | - | TRBJ2-3 | TRBV7-2
TGTGCCAGCAGTTGGGACAGGGGGTATAGCAATCAGCCCCAGCATTTT | CASSWDRGYSNQPQHF | few | TRBD1 | TRBJ1-5 | TRBV2
TGTGCCACCAGCGCCGTGGGGGGTGCGCCCTTCGGGGAGCTGTTTTTT | CATSAVGGAPFGELFF | few | - | TRBJ2-2 | TRBV15
TGTGCCAGCACCCACGGGCGAGAAGAGACCCAGTACTTC | CASTHGREETQYF | many | - | TRBJ2-5 | TRBV6-1
TGTGCCAGCAGTCTTCAGCGGGGTCTCTCCTACAATGAGCAGTTCTTC | CASSLQRGLSYNEQFF | many | TRBD2 | TRBJ2-1 | TRBV12-3/TRBV12-4